This record concerns one TCR beta chain sequence. Its antigen is not identified. As it was prepared, the TCRbeta library received unique molecular identifiers. TCRdb independently ran MiXCR on the PCR reads; one entry per CDR3 protein. The sample carries about 980,000 distinct CDR3 sequences, roughly 29% recorded once. The entry originates in a study of T-cell reconstitution after alpha-beta-depleted transplantation in children. CDR3 length equals 14 residues. V lost 6 bases to trimming and J lost 4 bases; unmatched junction nucleotides: 10. CDR1 and CDR2 from the germline V gene are DFQATT and SNEGSKA (reference sequence). General study results and limits: Counts and diversity of T cells one year after transplant came mostly from newly produced T cells.

This chain connects TRBV20-1 to TRBJ2-7, with 9 bases aligning to TRBD2. This clonotype was obtained from a boy younger than two who had a stem cell transplant for SCID, so the T cells may come from the graft donor. The specimen comprised PBMCs, mostly from graft donor cells, sampled 360 days after TCRalphabeta/CD19-depleted stem cell transplant. CDR3 loop: CSATSGGNPYEQYF. CDR3 bases: TGCAGTGCCACGAGCGGGGGGAACCCTTACGAGCAGTACTTC.